There are a few counts of the clone carrying this T cell receptor (beta chain). The sample belongs to a study of blood T cells in healthy people across ages. V was trimmed by 7 bases and J by 1 base, leaving 23 bases between them. Germline CDR1 is DFQATT and CDR2 is SNEGSKA (reference sequence). CDR3 length equals 17 residues. Sample-barcoded 5' priming and a J-beta primer mix drove a second PCR of about 6 to 11 cycles. Each cDNA molecule, via a template-switch adaptor with 12 random nucleotides, was tagged. From the 5' RACE reads, TCRdb called clonotypes with MiXCR, one entry per CDR3 protein. In the table there are hundreds of thousands of distinct CDR3 sequences, less than 40% of which are singletons.

The clonotype was recovered from a woman aged 80 or over in good health. J is TRBJ1-5 and V is TRBV20-1, with a weak D call TRBD1 (5 bases). Sequenced material: blood. This CDR3 is CSVLRIGGSRSNQPQHF. The DNA for the CDR3 is TGCAGTGTTCTTCGAATCGGGGGATCCAGAAGCAATCAGCCCCAGCATTTT.